A single sample is the source of the 14 T cell receptor beta chains below, sequenced in a study of immune evolution from preneoplasia to lung adenocarcinoma. Assay used: immunoSEQ multiplex PCR; TCRdb lists only in-frame clones, some missing. There are 7,000 to 9,000 clones in the sample; 75% to 85% occur only once, and under 3% lies in the top ten. Input material: FFPE invasive lung adenocarcinoma tissue. The receptors shown here come from a middle-aged person with lung adenocarcinoma.

The genes are TRBV2 and TRBJ1-2, with 7 bases matching TRBD1. J gave up 6 bases and V 2 bases, and 3 bases lay outside the gene matches. This CDR3 contains 13 residues. Germline V lookup: CDR1 SNHLY, CDR2 FYNNEI. CDR3 loop: CASSERQGDGYTF. CDR3 in DNA: TGTGCCAGCAGTGAACGACAGGGAGATGGCTACACCTTC. The variable domain in full, with the rest retrieved from reference TRBV2 and TRBJ1-2, is EPEVTQTPSHQVTQMGQEVILRCVPISNHLYFYWYRQILGQKVEFLVSFYNNEISEKSEIFDDQFSVERPDGSNFTLKIRSTKLEDSAMYFCASSERQGDGYTFGSGTRLTVV.

This chain links TRBV5-4 with TRBJ2-7; no firm D call. Germline CDR1 SGHNT, CDR2 YYREEE (reference sequence). The CDR3 is made up of 13 amino acids. The ends were cut back, 4 bases at V and 5 bases at J, with 13 bases in the middle. The chain's CDR3 is CASSLPYGNEQYF. For the CDR3, the DNA is TGTGCCAGCAGCCTCCCCTATGGAAACGAGCAGTACTTC.

V is TRBV9 and J is TRBJ2-1; 9 bases are a match to TRBD2. V trimming: 0 bases; J trimming: 9 bases; junction bases outside the gene matches: 10. This CDR3 has 16 amino acids. Germline lookup yields CDR1 SGDLS and CDR2 YYNGEE. CDR3 residues: CASSVEASGAGGEQFF. CDR3 DNA: TGTGCCAGCAGCGTAGAGGCTAGCGGGGCCGGGGGTGAGCAGTTCTTC.

This clone was seen only a few times. The rearrangement links TRBV7-3 to TRBJ1-4; 8 nucleotides align to TRBD1. The trim removed 0 bases at V and 15 bases at J, leaving 6 bases unmatched. Germline CDR1 SGHTA, CDR2 FQGTGA. This CDR3 spans 13 amino acids. For the CDR3, the DNA is TGTGCCAGCAGCTTAACTCTACAGGGGGAGTTGTTTTTT. Translation: CASSLTLQGELFF.

J is TRBJ2-7 and V is TRBV9; either TRBD1 or TRBD2 may fit D (6 bases each). Trimming stripped 0 bases from V and 12 bases from J, with 19 bases between. This CDR3 comprises 14 residues. CDR1 is SGDLS, CDR2 YYNGEE, per germline. CDR3 sequence reads: CASSVEFGGGEVYF. CDR3 bases: TGTGCCAGCAGCGTAGAGTTCGGGGGCGGGGAGGTGTACTTC. Variable domain in full (rest from reference TRBV9 and TRBJ2-7): DSGVTQTPKHLITATGQRVTLRCSPRSGDLSVYWYQQSLDQGLQFLIQYYNGEERAKGNILERFSAQQFPDLHSELNLSSLELGDSALYFCASSVEFGGGEVYFGPGTRLTVT.

The genes are TRBV5-6 and TRBJ2-7; 11 bases match TRBD2. The CDR3 is 16 amino acids. Germline CDR1 is SGHDT and CDR2 is YYEEEE. The junction had 12 bases not matched to a gene; V was cut back by 4 bases and J by 6 bases. CDR3 DNA sequence: TGTGCCAGCAGCGGGCGAGGTAGCGGGAGGGCCTTCGAGCAGTACTTC. Residues: CASSGRGSGRAFEQYF.

CDR3 region: CAWSRGQVGNTIYF. CDR3 nucleotide sequence: TGTGCCTGGAGCAGGGGACAGGTCGGAAACACCATATATTTT. The V gene is TRBV30, the J gene TRBJ1-3; 8 nucleotides agree with TRBD1. Trimming cost V 3 bases and J 4 bases; bases outside gene matches: 5. Germline CDR1 reads GTSNPN; CDR2 reads SVGIG (reference sequence). The CDR3 totals 14 residues.

The V and J genes are TRBV4-1 and TRBJ2-1; maybe TRBD2 (6 bases). Trimming cost V 2 bases and J 0 bases, with 17 bases left between them. The CDR3 spans 18 residues. Germline CDR1 MGHRA, CDR2 YSYEKL. The CDR3 sequence is CASSQMLRRGSSYNEQFF. DNA for the CDR3: TGCGCCAGCAGCCAAATGTTGCGGAGGGGCAGCTCCTACAATGAGCAGTTCTTC.

DNA of the CDR3: TGTGCCAGCAGTTCACTAGGACGACAGGGGAATGAAAAACTGTTTTTT. Protein: CASSSLGRQGNEKLFF. The rearrangement joins TRBV28 to TRBJ1-4; 8 bases fit TRBD1. V lost 4 bases and J lost 5; bases outside the gene matches: 9. This CDR3 is 16 amino acids long. Germline V gives CDR1 MDHEN, CDR2 SYDVKM.

The chain carries TRBV5-1 and TRBJ2-1, with a possible D match to TRBD2 (6 bases). The CDR3 is 13 amino acids. Germline CDR1 reads SGHRS; CDR2 reads YFSETQ. Trimming took 0 bases from V and 8 from J, leaving 9 bases between them. The CDR3 sequence is CASSLAGDYEQFF. For the CDR3, the DNA is TGCGCCAGCAGCTTGGCCGGGGACTATGAGCAGTTCTTC.

For this clone: One end of the junction fails to match germline, which may point to a read error. The chain employs TRBV18 and TRBJ2-7, with a possible D match to TRBD2 (5 bases). Germline CDR1 and CDR2: KGHSH and LQKENI. This CDR3 comprises 13 residues. CDR3 bases: TGTGCCAGCTCGCCACCAAACGGGAACGAGCAGTACTTC. Its protein product is CASSPPNGNEQYF. Supplemented by reference TRBV18 and TRBJ2-7, the full variable domain reads NAGVMQNPRHLVRRRGQEARLRCSPMKGHSHVYWYRQLPEEGLKFMVYLQKENIIDESGMPKERFSAEFPKEGPSILRIQQVVRGDSAAYFCASSPPNGNEQYFGPGTRLTVT.

The rearrangement links TRBV7-3 to TRBJ2-5; D unresolved. With 2 bases removed from V and 1 base from J, the gap between germline ends came to 8 bases. Germline loops: CDR1 SGHTA, CDR2 FQGTGA. CDR3 size: 14 residues. The chain's CDR3 is CASSLRGSQETQYF. The CDR3 DNA reads TGTGCCAGCAGCTTACGAGGCAGCCAAGAGACCCAGTACTTC.

On this clone: The junction departs from germline at one end; a sequencing error may be responsible. This same CDR3 is encoded by further DNA sequences in the sample. This rearrangement joins TRBV19 to TRBJ2-7, with 7 bases identical to TRBD1. Germline-derived CDR1 and CDR2 are LNHDA and SQIVND (reference sequence). The length of the CDR3 is 12 residues. CDR3 bases: TGTGCCAGCGGCAGGGGGTCCTACGAGCAGTATTTC. Protein product: CASGRGSYEQYF.

The chain joins TRBV28 to TRBJ1-5, with D uncertain. V lost 3 bases, J lost 4 bases, and 4 bases lay in between. The CDR3 contains 12 residues. Germline lookup yields CDR1 MDHEN and CDR2 SYDVKM. CDR3 nucleotides: TGTGCCAGCAGTTTTGGGAATCAGCCCCAGCATTTT. Protein product: CASSFGNQPQHF.